These 5 T cell receptor beta chains originate from one sample sequenced in a study of blood T cell repertoires in COVID-19. Sequenced by immunoSEQ multiplex PCR; TCRdb stores in-frame clones only, minus some. The table includes tens of thousands of clones, about 81% detected once. Material for sequencing was peripheral blood. The receptors come from a man aged 80 or over with acute or convalescent COVID-19.

The gene calls are TRBV25-1 and TRBJ1-6; tentatively, D is TRBD1 (5 bases). The CDR3 runs to 15 residues. Per the germline V gene, CDR1 is MGHDK and CDR2 is SYGVNS. Trimming removed 4 bases at V and 8 bases at J, with 15 bases between. The CDR3 DNA sequence: TGTGCCAGCAGTGTAATTACAGGAGCCGATTCACCCCTCCACTTT. Protein sequence: CASSVITGADSPLHF. Drawing the rest from reference TRBV25-1 and TRBJ1-6, the complete variable domain is EADIYQTPRYLVIGTGKKITLECSQTMGHDKMYWYQQDPGMELHLIHYSYGVNSTEKGDLSSESTVSRIRTEHFPLTLESARPSHTSQYLCASSVITGADSPLHFGNGTRLTVT.

This chain uses TRBV23-1 with TRBJ2-7, with D perhaps TRBD2 (5 bases). TRBV23-1 is recorded as an ORF, its role being uncertain. The CDR3 loop spans 18 amino acids. Trimming took 2 bases from V and 0 from J, leaving 20 bases between them. The CDR3 region is CASSQRYDSAEISYEQYF. CDR3 in DNA: TGCGCCAGCAGTCAACGCTATGACTCAGCGGAGATCTCCTACGAGCAGTACTTC.

This rearrangement joins TRBV5-8 to TRBJ2-1; 9 bases agree with TRBD1. The CDR3 is 13 amino acids. Germline values: CDR1 SGHTS, CDR2 YDEGEE. CDR3 sequence (DNA): TGTGCGGACAGGGGCAGGGGTAGAAATGAGCAGTTCTTC. Its protein is CADRGRGRNEQFF.

The rearrangement joins TRBV7-2 to TRBJ2-2, with 11 bases fitting TRBD2. Germline CDR1 SGHTA, CDR2 FQGNSA. Trimming at V came to 2 bases and at J to 4 bases, leaving 3 bases not matched to a gene. The CDR3 runs 16 residues. CDR3 DNA sequence: TGTGCCAGCAGCTTACCCGGGACTAGCGGCACCGGGGAGCTGTTTTTT. Encoded protein: CASSLPGTSGTGELFF.

In its sample, this clone was seen once. The V gene is TRBV24-1, the J gene TRBJ1-1; tentative D call: TRBD1 (5 bases). Trimming took 7 bases from V and 2 from J, leaving 13 bases between them. Germline assignment: CDR1 KGHDR and CDR2 SFDVKD. The CDR3 consists of 14 residues. The CDR3 DNA is TGTGCCACCAGGAAAACAGGAGTCAACACTGAAGCTTTCTTT. Its protein product is CATRKTGVNTEAFF.